The T cell receptor beta chain under discussion was sequenced for a study of T cell repertoires in cytomegalovirus infection. Study information: Through public TCR beta signatures, both CMV infection and matching HLA type were indicated.

TCRdb reprocessed the reads with MiXCR, giving one entry per CDR3 protein. The table records roughly 920,000 distinct CDR3 sequences, roughly 30% of them present only once. The germline V gene encodes CDR1 SGHVS and CDR2 FQNEAQ. Trimming pared 5 bases from V and 2 bases from J, leaving 10 bases between. This CDR3 comprises 15 residues. The table lists this clonotype with many counts. Its target is not known. Study-level results: Dominating the ex vivo response were HLA-C-restricted CMV-specific TCR beta clonotypes.

Sequences were derived from cultured CD8+ T cells from PBMCs, sampled from culture after CMV antigen stimulation. The chain carries TRBV7-8 and TRBJ2-6; D gene uncertain. The clonotype originates from a human donor in good health (CMV status not recorded). Some clones in this sample may be carry-over from other donors' samples. CDR3 bases: TGTGCCAGCAGCGACGTAGTAGCTGGGGCCAACGTCCTGACTTTC. Protein: CASSDVVAGANVLTF.